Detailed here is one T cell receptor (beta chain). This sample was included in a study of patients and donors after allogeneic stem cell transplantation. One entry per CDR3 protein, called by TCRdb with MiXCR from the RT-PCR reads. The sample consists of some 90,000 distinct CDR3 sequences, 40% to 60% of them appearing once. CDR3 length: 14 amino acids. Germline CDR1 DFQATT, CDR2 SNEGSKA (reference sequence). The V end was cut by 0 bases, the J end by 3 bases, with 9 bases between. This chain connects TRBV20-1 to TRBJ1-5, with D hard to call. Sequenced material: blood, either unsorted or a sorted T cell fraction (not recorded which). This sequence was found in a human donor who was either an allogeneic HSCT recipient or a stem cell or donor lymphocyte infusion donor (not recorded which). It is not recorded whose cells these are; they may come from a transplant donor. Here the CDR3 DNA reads TGCAGTGCTAGAGAGGGAGGGTTCAATCAGCCCCAGCATTTT. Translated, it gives CSAREGGFNQPQHF.